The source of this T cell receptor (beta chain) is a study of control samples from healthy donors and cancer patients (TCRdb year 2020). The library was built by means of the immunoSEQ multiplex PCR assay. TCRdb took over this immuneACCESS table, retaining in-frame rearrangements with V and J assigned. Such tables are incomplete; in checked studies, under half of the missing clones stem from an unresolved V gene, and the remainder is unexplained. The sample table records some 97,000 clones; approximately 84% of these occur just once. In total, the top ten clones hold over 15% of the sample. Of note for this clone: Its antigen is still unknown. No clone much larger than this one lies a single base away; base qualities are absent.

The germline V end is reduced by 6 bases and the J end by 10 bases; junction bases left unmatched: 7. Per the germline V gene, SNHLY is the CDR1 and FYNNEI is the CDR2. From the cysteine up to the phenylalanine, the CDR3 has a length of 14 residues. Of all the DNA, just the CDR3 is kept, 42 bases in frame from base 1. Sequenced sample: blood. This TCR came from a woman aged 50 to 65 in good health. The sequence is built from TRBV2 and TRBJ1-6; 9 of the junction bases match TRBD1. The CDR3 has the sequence CASRPGQGPSPLHF. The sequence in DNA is TGTGCCAGCAGGCCGGGACAGGGACCATCACCCCTCCACTTT.